One and the same sample provided the 3 T cell receptor beta chains below, sequenced in a study of blood T cell repertoires in COVID-19. Only in-frame clones appear in the TCRdb table, and some are missing; sequencing was by immunoSEQ multiplex PCR. The sample carries approximately 400,000 clones, about four fifths recorded once. The sequenced sample was peripheral blood. The receptors shown here come from a human donor with acute or convalescent COVID-19. The donor label of this sample is uncertain.

This clone turned up a few times. The chain joins TRBV20-1 to TRBJ1-1; no clear D gene. From germline, CDR1 is DFQATT and CDR2 SNEGSKA (reference sequence). V lost 3 bases and J lost 0, with 8 bases in between. The CDR3 is 13 amino acids. CDR3 loop: CSASKLLNTEAFF. Written as DNA, the CDR3 is TGCAGTGCTAGTAAACTCCTGAACACTGAAGCTTTCTTT.

CDR3: CASKNQGMMLGAWFF. CDR3 DNA sequence: TGTGCCAGCAAAAACCAGGGAATGATGTTGGGCGCGTGGTTTTTT. The chain links TRBV6-5 to TRBJ1-4; tentative D call: TRBD1 (5 bases). This CDR3 is 15 amino acids long. V dropped 7 bases and J dropped 16 bases, with 28 bases sitting between them. Germline V gives CDR1 MNHEY, CDR2 SVGAGI.

The V and J genes are TRBV19 and TRBJ2-7; possibly TRBD1 for D (5 bases). The CDR3 sequence is 15 residues long. The V end was cut by 2 bases, the J end by 7 bases, with 18 bases between. Per the germline V gene, CDR1 is LNHDA and CDR2 is SQIVND (reference sequence). CDR3 protein: CASSIPKQGPREQYF. In nucleotides, the CDR3 is TGTGCCAGTAGTATACCGAAGCAGGGCCCCAGGGAGCAGTACTTC. Based on the CDR3 plus reference TRBV19 and TRBJ2-7, the full variable domain is DGGITQSPKYLFRKEGQNVTLSCEQNLNHDAMYWYRQDPGQGLRLIYYSQIVNDFQKGDIAEGYSVSREKKESFPLTVTSAQKNPTAFYLCASSIPKQGPREQYFGPGTRLTVT.